The rows below give T cell receptor beta chains drawn from one sample of a study of T-cell memory formation after mild COVID-19. MiXCR, applied by TCRdb to the 5' RACE reads, yields one record per CDR3 protein. The sample consists of around 200,000 distinct CDR3 sequences, about 20% of them appearing once. Input material: PBMCs or a T cell subset sorted from them (not recorded which). The receptor source for this set is an adult woman who had mild COVID-19 (a few samples of this study predate the infection). Cell type and time point are not known. Both conserved end residues are part of each CDR3. D genes are given only for firm matches. Clone size is shown for a subset of rows, as once, few, many or a class of expanded clone.

cdr3_nt: TGTGCCAGCACTCTAACCGGCCCCTCCTACGAGCAGTACTTC
cdr3_aa: CASTLTGPSYEQYF
d_call: NA
v_call: TRBV7-8
clone_size: many
j_call: TRBJ2-7

cdr3_nt: TGTGCCAGCAGTTTTCAAGCTGCCAGCGCCAAAGCTTTCTTT
cdr3_aa: CASSFQAASAKAFF
d_call: NA
v_call: TRBV12-3/TRBV12-4
clone_size: NA
j_call: TRBJ1-1

cdr3_nt: TGCGCCAGCAGCTTGGCGTTTGTGAACACTGAAGCTTTCTTT
cdr3_aa: CASSLAFVNTEAFF
d_call: NA
v_call: TRBV5-1
clone_size: many
j_call: TRBJ1-1

cdr3_nt: TGCGCCAGCAGCTTGGGCCTGCCAGGACTTGTAGTCAATGAGCAGTTCTTC
cdr3_aa: CASSLGLPGLVVNEQFF
d_call: NA
v_call: TRBV5-1
clone_size: few
j_call: TRBJ2-1

cdr3_nt: TGTGCCAGCAGCCACTCGACAGGGAACGCCGGGGAGCTGTTTTTT
cdr3_aa: CASSHSTGNAGELFF
d_call: TRBD1
v_call: TRBV9
clone_size: NA
j_call: TRBJ2-2

cdr3_nt: TGTGCCAGCAGCGTAGAGGGGGCGTCCTACGAGCAGTACTTC
cdr3_aa: CASSVEGASYEQYF
d_call: TRBD1
v_call: TRBV9
clone_size: few
j_call: TRBJ2-7

cdr3_nt: TGTGCCAGCAGTTTCGGTGACAGACCTGAAGCTTTCTTT
cdr3_aa: CASSFGDRPEAFF
d_call: NA
v_call: TRBV12-3/TRBV12-4
clone_size: few
j_call: TRBJ1-1

cdr3_nt: TGTGCCAGCAGGAGGGACGACTATGGCTACACCTTC
cdr3_aa: CASRRDDYGYTF
d_call: NA
v_call: TRBV6-1
clone_size: few
j_call: TRBJ1-2

cdr3_nt: TGTGCCAGCAGTTCCTTCATTCTCCTGGATGAAAAACTGTTTTTT
cdr3_aa: CASSSFILLDEKLFF
d_call: NA
v_call: TRBV12-3/TRBV12-4
clone_size: few
j_call: TRBJ1-4

cdr3_nt: TGTGCCATCAGTTCGGGGGCCATAGATACGCAGTATTTT
cdr3_aa: CAISSGAIDTQYF
d_call: NA
v_call: TRBV10-3
clone_size: few
j_call: TRBJ2-3

cdr3_nt: TGTGCCAGCAGCTCCACAGGGGCCGACGAGCAGTACTTC
cdr3_aa: CASSSTGADEQYF
d_call: TRBD1
v_call: TRBV3-1
clone_size: NA
j_call: TRBJ2-7

cdr3_nt: TGTGCCAGCAGCCCCGAATTTTCCTACGAGCAGTACTTC
cdr3_aa: CASSPEFSYEQYF
d_call: NA
v_call: TRBV7-8
clone_size: few
j_call: TRBJ2-7

cdr3_nt: TGTGCCACCAGTGATCGACAGGGACCCTCCTACGAGCAGTACTTC
cdr3_aa: CATSDRQGPSYEQYF
d_call: TRBD1
v_call: TRBV24-1
clone_size: NA
j_call: TRBJ2-7

cdr3_nt: TGCAGTGCTAGAGTCCCTGGGGACAGGGTTTTCGACGGAGCTTTCTTT
cdr3_aa: CSARVPGDRVFDGAFF
d_call: TRBD1
v_call: TRBV20-1
clone_size: NA
j_call: TRBJ1-1

cdr3_nt: TGTGCCACCAGTGTCGACAGGGGCCATAGAAATGAGCAGTTCTTC
cdr3_aa: CATSVDRGHRNEQFF
d_call: TRBD1
v_call: TRBV24-1
clone_size: few
j_call: TRBJ2-1

cdr3_nt: TGTGCCAGCAGTTACCACAAATGGGGTTACGAGCAGTACTTC
cdr3_aa: CASSYHKWGYEQYF
d_call: NA
v_call: TRBV6-5
clone_size: NA
j_call: TRBJ2-7

cdr3_nt: TGTGCCAGCAGCCGATCCGGGACAGGGGTCGATGAAAAACTGTTTTTT
cdr3_aa: CASSRSGTGVDEKLFF
d_call: TRBD1
v_call: TRBV7-9
clone_size: few
j_call: TRBJ1-4

cdr3_nt: TGTGCCAGCAGTTTAATACTATCGGGACTAGCGGGAGTCTACAATGAGCAGTTCTTC
cdr3_aa: CASSLILSGLAGVYNEQFF
d_call: TRBD2
v_call: TRBV27
clone_size: NA
j_call: TRBJ2-1

cdr3_nt: TGCAGCCTCCAAGGGGGCGGCGGGGAGCTGTTTTTT
cdr3_aa: CSLQGGGGELFF
d_call: TRBD1
v_call: TRBV29-1
clone_size: NA
j_call: TRBJ2-2

cdr3_nt: TGTGCCACGGCGCTCTTGAAAGGGGAGCTGTTTTTT
cdr3_aa: CATALLKGELFF
d_call: NA
v_call: TRBV10-3
clone_size: few
j_call: TRBJ2-2

cdr3_nt: TGCGCCAGCAGCCAAGATCGTGGTAGCCGCACAGATACGCAGTATTTT
cdr3_aa: CASSQDRGSRTDTQYF
d_call: NA
v_call: TRBV4-1
clone_size: NA
j_call: TRBJ2-3

cdr3_nt: TGTGCCAGCAGCTTACCGATCGGGGAGCTGTTTTTT
cdr3_aa: CASSLPIGELFF
d_call: NA
v_call: TRBV7-6
clone_size: few
j_call: TRBJ2-2

cdr3_nt: TGCGCCAGCAGCTTGGCTAGTAACACAGATACGCAGTATTTT
cdr3_aa: CASSLASNTDTQYF
d_call: NA
v_call: TRBV5-1
clone_size: few
j_call: TRBJ2-3

cdr3_nt: TGTGCCAGCAGCTTTGACAGGACCTACTACGAGCAGTACTTC
cdr3_aa: CASSFDRTYYEQYF
d_call: NA
v_call: TRBV7-9
clone_size: NA
j_call: TRBJ2-7

cdr3_nt: TGTGCCAGCAGTTCTGTAGGGACAGTCAATGAGCAGTTCTTC
cdr3_aa: CASSSVGTVNEQFF
d_call: TRBD1
v_call: TRBV6-6
clone_size: NA
j_call: TRBJ2-1

cdr3_nt: TGCGCCAGCAGCCCACAGGGGACTGTCAATGAGCAGTTCTTC
cdr3_aa: CASSPQGTVNEQFF
d_call: NA
v_call: TRBV4-1
clone_size: few
j_call: TRBJ2-1

cdr3_nt: TGTGCCAGCAGTTACCTCGGGCCCACTAGCGCCAACAATGAGCAGTTCTTC
cdr3_aa: CASSYLGPTSANNEQFF
d_call: TRBD2
v_call: TRBV6-5
clone_size: few
j_call: TRBJ2-1

cdr3_nt: TGTGCCAGCAGCTCCCTGGCGGGAGGGGAAGAGACCCAGTACTTC
cdr3_aa: CASSSLAGGEETQYF
d_call: TRBD2
v_call: TRBV5-6
clone_size: NA
j_call: TRBJ2-5

cdr3_nt: TGTGCCAGCAGTTTATGGTCCCTCTACAATGAGCAGTTCTTC
cdr3_aa: CASSLWSLYNEQFF
d_call: NA
v_call: TRBV28
clone_size: NA
j_call: TRBJ2-1

cdr3_nt: TGCAGTGCCCTTCGGACAACCACAGATACGCAGTATTTT
cdr3_aa: CSALRTTTDTQYF
d_call: NA
v_call: TRBV20-1
clone_size: NA
j_call: TRBJ2-3

cdr3_nt: TGCAGTGCTATCACAGTAAGCTCCTACGAGCAGTACTTC
cdr3_aa: CSAITVSSYEQYF
d_call: NA
v_call: TRBV20-1
clone_size: few
j_call: TRBJ2-7

cdr3_nt: TGTGCCTGGAGTGCGGGACAGGGGGTTGATTGGAACATTCAGTACTTC
cdr3_aa: CAWSAGQGVDWNIQYF
d_call: TRBD1
v_call: TRBV30
clone_size: NA
j_call: TRBJ2-4

cdr3_nt: TGTGCCAGCAGCTCTTCAGGGGGCAACGCCTACGAGCAGTACTTC
cdr3_aa: CASSSSGGNAYEQYF
d_call: TRBD1
v_call: TRBV7-2
clone_size: NA
j_call: TRBJ2-7

cdr3_nt: TGTGCCAGCAGCTTTACAGGTCGTATGAACACTGAAGCTTTCTTT
cdr3_aa: CASSFTGRMNTEAFF
d_call: NA
v_call: TRBV7-4
clone_size: once
j_call: TRBJ1-1

cdr3_nt: TGTGCCAGCAGCGTAGGTTGGGGCCGCTCCTACGAGCAGTACTTC
cdr3_aa: CASSVGWGRSYEQYF
d_call: NA
v_call: TRBV9
clone_size: NA
j_call: TRBJ2-7

cdr3_nt: TGTGCCAGCAGCGCCACTAGCGGGGACCCGCTTTTCTTC
cdr3_aa: CASSATSGDPLFF
d_call: TRBD2
v_call: TRBV9
clone_size: few
j_call: TRBJ2-1

cdr3_nt: TGTGCCAGCAGCTTAGACACTCTAGCGGGAGGACCTCACATCCTCCAAGAGACCCAGTACTTC
cdr3_aa: CASSLDTLAGGPHILQETQYF
d_call: TRBD2
v_call: TRBV7-9
clone_size: NA
j_call: TRBJ2-5

cdr3_nt: TGTGCCAGCAGCGCCCTAGAAGAGACCCAGTACTTC
cdr3_aa: CASSALEETQYF
d_call: NA
v_call: TRBV7-9
clone_size: few
j_call: TRBJ2-5

cdr3_nt: TGTGCCAGCAGTTTAAGGGGATACACTGAAGCTTTCTTT
cdr3_aa: CASSLRGYTEAFF
d_call: NA
v_call: TRBV12-3/TRBV12-4
clone_size: NA
j_call: TRBJ1-1

cdr3_nt: TGTGCCAGCAGTTTGACTAGCTTTGGTGAGCAGTTCTTC
cdr3_aa: CASSLTSFGEQFF
d_call: TRBD2
v_call: TRBV27
clone_size: few
j_call: TRBJ2-1

cdr3_nt: TGTGCCAGCAGCCTTCTCGGGTGGGCGGACGAGCAGTTCTTC
cdr3_aa: CASSLLGWADEQFF
d_call: NA
v_call: TRBV4-2
clone_size: NA
j_call: TRBJ2-1

cdr3_nt: TGCAGCGTTGAAGATCGGACGGCCGAGAAGCCCCAGCATTTT
cdr3_aa: CSVEDRTAEKPQHF
d_call: NA
v_call: TRBV29-1
clone_size: many
j_call: TRBJ1-5

cdr3_nt: TGTGCCAGCAGCTTAGTCATCGGACTAGCGGCAATTGATGAGCAGTTCTTC
cdr3_aa: CASSLVIGLAAIDEQFF
d_call: TRBD2
v_call: TRBV11-3
clone_size: few
j_call: TRBJ2-1